These 25 T cell receptor beta chains share one sample of origin, sequenced in a study of Ad26.COV2.S vaccination and SARS-CoV-2 variants. Generated by immunoSEQ multiplex PCR, the TCRdb table keeps only in-frame clones and is missing some. The sample comprises around 420,000 clones, around nine tenths of which are singletons, and about 3.5% rests with the top ten. Treatment of the sample: 19 received Ad26.COV2.S at low or high dose, single or two shots; roughly five received placebo; per-sample allocation not given. Samples were taken on day 63 after the first vaccine or placebo injection. The sequenced sample was peripheral blood, obtained in a trial of Ad26.COV2.S vaccine versus placebo. All receptors derive from a person between 18 and 65 years old who received the Ad26.COV2.S COVID-19 vaccine or a placebo.

The J gene is TRBJ1-2, the V gene TRBV6-2 or TRBV6-3; D uncertain. The CDR3 contains 13 residues. Germline-derived CDR1 and CDR2 are MNHEY and SVGEGT. The V and J ends lost 5 bases and 2 bases respectively, with 9 bases between them. CDR3 in DNA: TGTGCCAGCAGTGCCACAGAGAACTATGGCTACACCTTC. Amino acid sequence: CASSATENYGYTF.

The CDR3 protein is CASSGRTSGLGAQYF. CDR3 DNA sequence: TGTGCCAGCAGTGGCAGGACTAGCGGGCTCGGGGCCCAGTACTTC. J is TRBJ2-5 and V is TRBV6-4, with 11 bases lining up with TRBD2. The length of the CDR3 is 15 residues. Per germline, CDR1 MRHNA and CDR2 SNTAGT. Trimming removed 4 bases from V and 9 bases from J; junction bases left unmatched: 10.

V gene TRBV27 combines with J gene TRBJ2-2; the match to TRBD2 covers 7 bases. Per germline, CDR1 MNHEY and CDR2 SMNVEV (reference sequence). V shed 4 bases and J 6 bases; nucleotides not matched to a gene: 14. This CDR3 has 17 amino acids. Written as DNA, the CDR3 is TGTGCCAGCAGTTGGCAGTCTAGCGGAAGTACCCCCGGGGAGCTGTTTTTT. This encodes CASSWQSSGSTPGELFF.

The V call is TRBV15, the J call TRBJ2-5; D is perhaps TRBD1 or TRBD2 (6 bases each). Germline V gives CDR1 LNHNV, CDR2 YYDKDF (reference sequence). The CDR3 runs 15 residues. V lost 2 bases and J lost 4, with 14 bases in between. The CDR3 loop is CATSRPRGGGETQYF. CDR3 sequence (DNA): TGTGCCACCAGCAGACCCCGAGGGGGAGGAGAGACCCAGTACTTC.

The chain uses TRBV9 and TRBJ1-1, with a weak D call TRBD1 (5 bases). This CDR3 has 15 residues. The V end was cut by 0 bases, the J end by 3 bases, with 12 bases between. Per the germline V gene, CDR1 is SGDLS and CDR2 is YYNGEE. The CDR3 DNA reads TGTGCCAGCAGCGTAGCAGTAGACAGACACACTGAAGCTTTCTTT. Amino acid sequence: CASSVAVDRHTEAFF.

The gene calls are TRBV7-6 and TRBJ2-7; D not resolved. The CDR3 loop spans 14 amino acids. Trimming removed 5 bases from V and 0 bases from J, with 11 bases in between. The germline CDR1 and CDR2 sequences are SGHVS and FNYEAQ. The CDR3 DNA follows: TGTGCCAGCAGCAATAGATTCCGCTCCTACGAGCAGTACTTC. Protein product: CASSNRFRSYEQYF.

About this clone itself: One end of the junction does not line up with germline, which may come from a read error. This chain connects TRBV7-7 to TRBJ1-5, with unresolved D. CDR3 size: 15 residues. The germline V gene encodes CDR1 SSHAT and CDR2 FNYEAQ (reference sequence). CDR3 protein: CASSLSIESNQPQHF. The CDR3 bases are TGTGCTAGCAGCTTAAGTATCGAGTCCAATCAGCCCCAGCATTTT.

Details on this clone: Other nucleotide sequences in the sample specify the same CDR3. The chain links TRBV7-9 to TRBJ2-5; D is ambiguous. Trimming pared 1 base from V and 4 bases from J, leaving 10 bases between. Germline V CDR1 and CDR2: SEHNR, FQNEAQ (reference sequence). The length of the CDR3 is 14 residues. The CDR3 here is CASSLGGLGETQYF. The CDR3 DNA reads TGTGCCAGCAGCTTAGGTGGTTTGGGAGAGACCCAGTACTTC.

The chain is built from TRBV18 and TRBJ2-5; 9 bases align to TRBD1. The CDR3 consists of 16 residues. Losses at the gene ends were 2 bases for V and 5 bases for J; bases not matched to a gene: 9. Germline V lookup: CDR1 KGHSH, CDR2 LQKENI. CDR3 sequence reads: CASSPGDRVDRETQYF. The DNA of the CDR3 is TGTGCCAGCTCACCAGGGGACAGGGTAGATCGGGAGACCCAGTACTTC. Drawing the rest from reference TRBV18 and TRBJ2-5, the complete variable domain is NAGVMQNPRHLVRRRGQEARLRCSPMKGHSHVYWYRQLPEEGLKFMVYLQKENIIDESGMPKERFSAEFPKEGPSILRIQQVVRGDSAAYFCASSPGDRVDRETQYFGPGTRLLVL.

In this sample, this clone turned up a few times. This sequence joins TRBV2 and TRBJ1-4; TRBD1 matches at 8 bases. The junction had 4 bases not matched to a gene; V was cut back by 5 bases and J by 5 bases. The CDR3 spans 14 residues. Germline-derived CDR1 and CDR2 are SNHLY and FYNNEI. CDR3 DNA sequence: TGTGCCAGCAGTTTACAGGGGGGCAATGAAAAACTGTTTTTT. Translating it yields CASSLQGGNEKLFF. The full variable domain, completed using reference TRBV2 and TRBJ1-4, is EPEVTQTPSHQVTQMGQEVILRCVPISNHLYFYWYRQILGQKVEFLVSFYNNEISEKSEIFDDQFSVERPDGSNFTLKIRSTKLEDSAMYFCASSLQGGNEKLFFGSGTQLSVL.

The gene calls are TRBV29-1 and TRBJ1-5, with D tentatively TRBD1 (5 bases). Germline assignment: CDR1 SQVTM and CDR2 ANQGSEA. Trimming removed 1 base at V and 6 bases at J, with 10 bases between. This CDR3 spans 13 amino acids. The CDR3 here is CSVEAARGQPQHF. Written as DNA, the CDR3 is TGCAGCGTTGAAGCCGCGAGGGGTCAGCCCCAGCATTTT. Full variable domain (remainder filled in from reference TRBV29-1 and TRBJ1-5): SAVISQKPSRDICQRGTSLTIQCQVDSQVTMMFWYRQQPGQSLTLIATANQGSEATYESGFVIDKFPISRPNLTFSTLTVSNMSPEDSSIYLCSVEAARGQPQHFGDGTRLSIL.

The rearrangement links TRBV6-4 to TRBJ2-7, with D unresolved. CDR3 length: 10 amino acids. Between the trimmed V and J ends, which lost 7 bases and 3 bases, there was a span of 4 bases. Germline CDR1 MRHNA, CDR2 SNTAGT. DNA of the CDR3: TGTGCCAGCACCCTCTACGAGCAGTACTTC. This sequence encodes CASTLYEQYF.

The chain joins TRBV11-1 to TRBJ2-3; D could derive from TRBD1 or TRBD2 (5 bases each). The CDR3 loop spans 17 amino acids. Germline CDR1 is SGHAT and CDR2 is FQDESV (reference sequence). The V and J ends lost 0 bases and 1 base respectively, with 14 bases between them. Written as DNA, the CDR3 is TGTGCCAGCAGCTTAGCGCTACGGGGCATGGGCACAGATACGCAGTATTTT. This sequence encodes CASSLALRGMGTDTQYF.

The CDR3 is CASSKDQELWGYTF. CDR3 in DNA: TGTGCCAGCAGCAAAGACCAGGAACTATGGGGCTACACCTTC. The chain combines TRBV21-1 with TRBJ1-2. TRBV21-1 is a pseudogene segment. The CDR3 is 14 amino acids.

This clone was detected once. The genes are TRBV10-1 and TRBJ2-3, with 8 bases identical to TRBD2. Germline CDR1 and CDR2: WNHNN and SYGVQD (reference sequence). The CDR3 extends over 16 amino acids. Trimming cost V 3 bases and J 1 base; bases outside gene matches: 6. This CDR3 is CASSDAGGDGTDTQYF. The CDR3 bases are TGCGCCAGCAGTGATGCCGGGGGGGACGGCACAGATACGCAGTATTTT.

J is TRBJ1-4 and V is TRBV7-8; D may be TRBD1 (5 bases). The germline V gene has CDR1 SGHVS and CDR2 FQNEAQ. The CDR3 runs to 15 residues. V was trimmed by 5 bases and J by 3 bases, leaving 13 bases between them. CDR3 region: CASSLSLGPNEKLFF. In DNA form, the CDR3 reads TGTGCCAGCAGCCTATCCTTGGGACCTAATGAAAAACTGTTTTTT.

The J gene is TRBJ1-2, the V gene TRBV5-6, with 9 bases lining up with TRBD1. Trimming at V came to 3 bases and at J to 8 bases, leaving 11 bases not matched to a gene. CDR3 size: 15 residues. CDR1 SGHDT and CDR2 YYEEEE come from the germline V gene. CDR3 residues: CASSSAGTGIWGYTF. Here the CDR3 DNA reads TGTGCCAGCAGCTCGGCCGGGACAGGGATCTGGGGCTACACCTTC.

The chain links TRBV29-1 to TRBJ1-2; 7 nucleotides agree with TRBD1. Germline V gives CDR1 SQVTM, CDR2 ANQGSEA. V trimming: 7 bases; J trimming: 6 bases; junction bases outside the gene matches: 11. The CDR3 has 13 residues. In nucleotides, the CDR3 is TGCAGCGCACCGGACAGGAGAGACGATGGCTACACCTTC. Amino acid sequence: CSAPDRRDDGYTF. Variable domain in full (rest from reference TRBV29-1 and TRBJ1-2): SAVISQKPSRDICQRGTSLTIQCQVDSQVTMMFWYRQQPGQSLTLIATANQGSEATYESGFVIDKFPISRPNLTFSTLTVSNMSPEDSSIYLCSAPDRRDDGYTFGSGTRLTVV.

The chain employs TRBV2 and TRBJ2-3, with a weak D call TRBD1 (6 bases). In germline, CDR1 is SNHLY, CDR2 FYNNEI. This CDR3 has 14 residues. V dropped 3 bases and J dropped 9 bases, with 16 bases sitting between them. CDR3 amino acids: CASSEISLRGTQYF. The CDR3 coding sequence is TGTGCCAGCAGTGAGATAAGTTTAAGGGGGACGCAGTATTTT.

This sequence joins TRBV27 and TRBJ2-7, with 10 positions matching TRBD1. The CDR3 is 14 residues long. V was clipped by 7 bases and J by 3 bases; unmatched bases: 6. Germline CDR1 and CDR2: MNHEY and SMNVEV (reference sequence). In DNA form, the CDR3 reads TGTGCCAGCAAGGTCGGACAGGGGGTCTACGAGCAGTACTTC. Translating it yields CASKVGQGVYEQYF.

This clone was counted only a few times. Since a much larger clone is just one base distant, this may be a read error. Other DNA sequences in the same sample also yield this CDR3. The V and J genes are TRBV6-2 or TRBV6-3 and TRBJ2-3; D remains ambiguous. The CDR3 runs 14 residues. The V end lost 0 bases, the J end lost 0 bases, and 4 bases lay between the germline ends. CDR1 is MNHEY and CDR2 is SVGEGT in the germline V gene. The CDR3 DNA reads TGTGCCAGCAGTTACTCCACTAGCACAGATACGCAGTATTTT. Its translation: CASSYSTSTDTQYF.

This rearrangement joins TRBV7-2 to TRBJ2-1; 13 positions agree with TRBD2. Germline trimming cut 4 bases from V and 7 bases from J; bases unmatched to any gene: 7. This CDR3 has 16 residues. The germline CDR1 and CDR2 sequences are SGHTA and FQGNSA. The CDR3 loop reads CASSSKTSGGRNEQFF. In DNA form, the CDR3 reads TGTGCCAGCAGCTCGAAGACTAGCGGGGGGCGGAATGAGCAGTTCTTC.

The chain links TRBV19 to TRBJ1-1; D is unresolved. Germline V gene data show CDR1 as LNHDA and CDR2 as SQIVND (reference sequence). V was cut by 5 bases and J by 1 base, with 17 bases left in between. The CDR3 runs to 16 residues. This CDR3 reads CASSSVTYSSNTEAFF. The CDR3 nucleotides read TGTGCCAGTAGTTCGGTGACTTACAGCTCGAACACTGAAGCTTTCTTT.

This clone was found once. The chain joins TRBV5-1 to TRBJ2-7; 7 bases match TRBD1. The germline V gene has CDR1 SGHRS and CDR2 YFSETQ. Trimming at V came to 5 bases and at J to 0 bases, leaving 8 bases not matched to a gene. The CDR3 has 15 amino acids. The CDR3 sequence is CASSSRQGSSYEQYF. CDR3 nucleotides: TGCGCCAGCAGTTCGAGACAGGGAAGCTCCTACGAGCAGTACTTC.

CDR3 DNA: TGTGCCAGCGCGACAACCCGTAGCGGGGAGCTGTTTTTT. Translated: CASATTRSGELFF. The chain recombines TRBV12-3 or TRBV12-4 with TRBJ2-2; D remains unclear. CDR3 length: 13 residues. Trimming left V 8 bases short and J 7 bases short, with 14 bases between.